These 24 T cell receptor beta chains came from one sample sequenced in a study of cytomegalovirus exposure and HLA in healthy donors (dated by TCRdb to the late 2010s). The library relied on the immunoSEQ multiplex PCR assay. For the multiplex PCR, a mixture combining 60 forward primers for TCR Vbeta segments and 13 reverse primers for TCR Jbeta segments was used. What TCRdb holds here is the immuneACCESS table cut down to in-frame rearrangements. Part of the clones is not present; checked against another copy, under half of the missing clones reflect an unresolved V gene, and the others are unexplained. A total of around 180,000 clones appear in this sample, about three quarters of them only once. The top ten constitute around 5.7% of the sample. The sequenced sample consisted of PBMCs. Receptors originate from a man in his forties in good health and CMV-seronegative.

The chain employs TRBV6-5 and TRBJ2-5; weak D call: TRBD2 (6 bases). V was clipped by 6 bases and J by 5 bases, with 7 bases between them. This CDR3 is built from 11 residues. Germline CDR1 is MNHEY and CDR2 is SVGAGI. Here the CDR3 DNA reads TGTGCCAGCAGCCGGGAGGAGACCCAGTACTTC. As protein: CASSREETQYF.

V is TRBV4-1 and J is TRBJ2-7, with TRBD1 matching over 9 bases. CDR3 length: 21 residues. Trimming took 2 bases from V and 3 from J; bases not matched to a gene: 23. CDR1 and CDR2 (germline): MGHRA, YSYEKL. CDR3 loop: CASSQFSGGWTAGTGFYEQYF. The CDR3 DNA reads TGCGCCAGCAGCCAATTTAGTGGAGGCTGGACGGCCGGGACAGGGTTCTACGAGCAGTACTTC.

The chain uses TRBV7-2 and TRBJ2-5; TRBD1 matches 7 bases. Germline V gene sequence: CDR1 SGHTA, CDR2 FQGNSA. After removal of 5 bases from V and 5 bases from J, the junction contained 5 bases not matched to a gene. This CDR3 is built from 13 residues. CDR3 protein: CASSPNRGETQYF. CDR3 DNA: TGTGCCAGCAGCCCTAACAGGGGTGAGACCCAGTACTTC.

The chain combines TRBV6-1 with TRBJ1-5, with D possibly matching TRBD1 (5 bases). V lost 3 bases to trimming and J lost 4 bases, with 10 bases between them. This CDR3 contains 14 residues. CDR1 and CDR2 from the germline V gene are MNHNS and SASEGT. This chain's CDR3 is CASSDRVANQPQHF. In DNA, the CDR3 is TGTGCCAGCAGTGACAGGGTCGCGAATCAGCCCCAGCATTTT.

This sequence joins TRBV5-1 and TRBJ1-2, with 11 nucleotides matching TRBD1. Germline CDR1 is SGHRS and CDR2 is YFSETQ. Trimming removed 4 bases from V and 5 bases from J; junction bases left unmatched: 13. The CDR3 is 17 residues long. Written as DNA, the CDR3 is TGCGCCAGCAGCATCACCGGGACAGGGGGAATTTTTTATGGCTACACCTTC. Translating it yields CASSITGTGGIFYGYTF.

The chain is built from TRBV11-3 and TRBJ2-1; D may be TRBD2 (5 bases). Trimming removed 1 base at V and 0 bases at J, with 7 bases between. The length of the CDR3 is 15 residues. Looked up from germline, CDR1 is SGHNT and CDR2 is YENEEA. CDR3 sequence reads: CASSLVGDSYNEQFF. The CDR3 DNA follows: TGTGCCAGCAGCTTAGTCGGGGACTCCTACAATGAGCAGTTCTTC.

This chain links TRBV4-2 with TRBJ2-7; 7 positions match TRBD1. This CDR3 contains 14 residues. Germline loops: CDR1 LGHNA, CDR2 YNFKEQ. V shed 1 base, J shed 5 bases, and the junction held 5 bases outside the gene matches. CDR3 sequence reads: CASSQARGINEQYF. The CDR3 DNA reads TGTGCCAGCAGCCAAGCCAGGGGGATCAACGAGCAGTACTTC.

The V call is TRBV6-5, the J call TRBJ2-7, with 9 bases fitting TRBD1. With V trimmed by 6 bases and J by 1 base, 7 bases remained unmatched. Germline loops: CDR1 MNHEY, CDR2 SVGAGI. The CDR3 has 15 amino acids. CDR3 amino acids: CASRPADRGSYEQYF. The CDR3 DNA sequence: TGTGCCAGCAGACCCGCGGACAGGGGATCCTACGAGCAGTACTTC.

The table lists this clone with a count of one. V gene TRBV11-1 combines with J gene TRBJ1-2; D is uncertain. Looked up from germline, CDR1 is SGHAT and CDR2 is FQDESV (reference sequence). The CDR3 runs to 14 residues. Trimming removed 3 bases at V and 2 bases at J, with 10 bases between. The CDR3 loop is CASSFTDENYGYTF. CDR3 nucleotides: TGTGCCAGCAGCTTCACAGATGAAAACTATGGCTACACCTTC.

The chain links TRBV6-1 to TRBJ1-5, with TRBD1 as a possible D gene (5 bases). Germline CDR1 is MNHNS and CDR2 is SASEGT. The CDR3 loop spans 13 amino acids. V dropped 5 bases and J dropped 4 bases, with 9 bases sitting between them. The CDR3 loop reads CASSPTENQPQHF. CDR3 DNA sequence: TGTGCCAGCAGTCCGACAGAAAATCAGCCCCAGCATTTT.

The CDR3 sequence is CASSQGTARYNEQFF. Here the CDR3 DNA reads TGCGCCAGCAGCCAGGGGACAGCGAGGTACAATGAGCAGTTCTTC. The chain recombines TRBV4-3 with TRBJ2-1, with 7 bases fitting TRBD1. This CDR3 has 15 amino acids. CDR1 and CDR2 from the germline V gene are LGHNA and YSLEER. The J segment lost 4 bases and the V segment lost 3 bases, leaving 6 bases of the junction unmatched.

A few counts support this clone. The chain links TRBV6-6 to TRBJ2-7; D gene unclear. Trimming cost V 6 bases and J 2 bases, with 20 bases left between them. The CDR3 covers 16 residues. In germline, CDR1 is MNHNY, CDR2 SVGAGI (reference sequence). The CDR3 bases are TGTGCCAGCAGCCCCCCCCCGGCCGATAGCCCCTACGAGCAGTACTTC. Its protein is CASSPPPADSPYEQYF.

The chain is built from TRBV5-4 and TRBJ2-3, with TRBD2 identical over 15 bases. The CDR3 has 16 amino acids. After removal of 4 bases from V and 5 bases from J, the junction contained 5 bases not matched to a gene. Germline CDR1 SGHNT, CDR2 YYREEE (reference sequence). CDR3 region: CASSAGTSGGLDTQYF. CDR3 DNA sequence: TGTGCCAGCAGCGCTGGGACTAGCGGGGGGCTAGATACGCAGTATTTT.

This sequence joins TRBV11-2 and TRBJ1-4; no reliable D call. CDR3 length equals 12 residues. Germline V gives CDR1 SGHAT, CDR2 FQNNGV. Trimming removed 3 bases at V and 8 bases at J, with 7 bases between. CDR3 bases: TGTGCCAGCAGCTTGACTGGGGAAAAACTGTTTTTT. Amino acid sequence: CASSLTGEKLFF.

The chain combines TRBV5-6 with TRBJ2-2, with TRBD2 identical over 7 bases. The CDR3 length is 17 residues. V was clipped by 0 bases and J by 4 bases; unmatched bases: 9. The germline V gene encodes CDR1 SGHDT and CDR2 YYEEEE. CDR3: CASSLAGEGLLTGELFF. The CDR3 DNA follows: TGTGCCAGCAGCTTGGCCGGGGAGGGGCTACTCACCGGGGAGCTGTTTTTT.

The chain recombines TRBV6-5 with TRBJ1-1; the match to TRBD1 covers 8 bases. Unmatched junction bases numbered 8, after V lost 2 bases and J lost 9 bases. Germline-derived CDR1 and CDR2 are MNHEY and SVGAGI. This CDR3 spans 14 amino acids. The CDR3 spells CASSYDRGRTQAFF. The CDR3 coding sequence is TGTGCCAGCAGTTACGACAGGGGTCGGACACAAGCTTTCTTT.

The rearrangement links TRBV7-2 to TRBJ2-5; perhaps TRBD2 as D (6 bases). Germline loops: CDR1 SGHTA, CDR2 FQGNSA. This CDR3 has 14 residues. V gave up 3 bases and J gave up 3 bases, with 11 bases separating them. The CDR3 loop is CASSFGGDEETQYF. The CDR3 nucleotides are TGTGCCAGCAGCTTCGGGGGAGACGAAGAGACCCAGTACTTC.

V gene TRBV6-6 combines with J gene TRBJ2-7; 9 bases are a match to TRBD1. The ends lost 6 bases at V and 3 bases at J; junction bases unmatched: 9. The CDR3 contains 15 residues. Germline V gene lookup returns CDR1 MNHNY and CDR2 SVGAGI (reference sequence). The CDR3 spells CASSHGTGNNYEQYF. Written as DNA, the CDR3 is TGTGCCAGCAGCCACGGGACAGGGAATAACTACGAGCAGTACTTC.

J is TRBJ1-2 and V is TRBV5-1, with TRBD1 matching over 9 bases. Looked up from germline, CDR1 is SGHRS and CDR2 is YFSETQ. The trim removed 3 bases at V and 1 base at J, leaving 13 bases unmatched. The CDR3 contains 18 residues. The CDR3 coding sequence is TGCGCCAGCAGCTGGGTTCCCGGGACAGGGACCTTTAACTATGGCTACACCTTC. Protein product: CASSWVPGTGTFNYGYTF.

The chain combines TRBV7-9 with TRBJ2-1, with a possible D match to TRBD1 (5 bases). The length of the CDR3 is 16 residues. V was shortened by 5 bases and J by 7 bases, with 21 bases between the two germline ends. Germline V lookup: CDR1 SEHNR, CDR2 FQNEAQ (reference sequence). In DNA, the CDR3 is TGTGCCAGCAGCCCCAGGGTAGGGCATCCTAAAAATGAGCAGTTCTTC. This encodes CASSPRVGHPKNEQFF.

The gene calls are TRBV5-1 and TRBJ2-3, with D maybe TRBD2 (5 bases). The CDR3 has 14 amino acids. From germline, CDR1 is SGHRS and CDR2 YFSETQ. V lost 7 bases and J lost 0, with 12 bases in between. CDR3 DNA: TGCGCCAGCGGAGCGGCTACTAGCACAGATACGCAGTATTTT. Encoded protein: CASGAATSTDTQYF.

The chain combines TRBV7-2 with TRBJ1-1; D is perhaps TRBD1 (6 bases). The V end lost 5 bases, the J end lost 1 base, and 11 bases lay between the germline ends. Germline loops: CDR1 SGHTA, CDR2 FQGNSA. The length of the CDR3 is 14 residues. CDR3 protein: CASSGRGGNTEAFF. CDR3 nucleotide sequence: TGTGCCAGCAGCGGGAGAGGGGGGAACACTGAAGCTTTCTTT.

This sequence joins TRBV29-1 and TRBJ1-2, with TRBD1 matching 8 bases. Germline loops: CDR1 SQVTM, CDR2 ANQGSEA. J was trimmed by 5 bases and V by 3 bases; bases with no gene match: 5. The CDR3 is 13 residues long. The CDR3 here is CSVDTRTGYGYTF. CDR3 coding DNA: TGCAGCGTTGACACGAGGACAGGGTATGGCTACACCTTC.

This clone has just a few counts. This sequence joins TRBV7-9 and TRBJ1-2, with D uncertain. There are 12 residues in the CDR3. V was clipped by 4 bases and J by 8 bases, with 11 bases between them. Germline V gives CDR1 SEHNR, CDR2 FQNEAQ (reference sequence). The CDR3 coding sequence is TGTGCCAGCAGCTCGCCCGAGAGGGGCTACACCTTC. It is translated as CASSSPERGYTF.